This T cell receptor beta chain was observed in a study of CD8 T cells in Susac syndrome. Trimming cost V 3 bases and J 4 bases, with 16 bases left between them. The CDR3 is made up of 15 amino acids. Germline V lookup: CDR1 MDHEN, CDR2 SYDVKM. After extraction with the RNeasy kit, roughly 0.5 to 1 ug of the RNA was reverse transcribed using random hexamers. TCRdb re-called the immunoSEQ multiplex PCR reads through MiXCR, storing one row per CDR3 protein. The repertoire has more than 150,000 distinct CDR3 sequences, about 95% of them found once; the top ten carry 0.15% to 0.2%. The V call is TRBV28, the J call TRBJ2-7, with D perhaps TRBD1 (6 bases). The origin of this receptor is a human donor with Susac syndrome. Sequencing used CD8+ T cells from PBMCs. CDR3: CASSFEVGQSYEQYF. CDR3 sequence (DNA): TGTGCCAGCAGTTTCGAGGTAGGACAGTCATACGAGCAGTACTTC.